The 27 T cell receptor beta chains presented below share a single source sample, sequenced in a study of shared clonotypes between healthy human individuals. TCRdb's copy holds only in-frame clones and misses some; the assay was immunoSEQ multiplex PCR. The sample carries approximately 110,000 clones, about two thirds recorded once. Material: memory CD8+ T cells sorted from blood. Subset here: CD45RO+ cells pooled with CCR7-negative TemRA cells. The source of these receptors is a woman aged 25 to 39 in good health.

V gene TRBV6-5 combines with J gene TRBJ1-2; 11 bases fit TRBD1. This CDR3 spans 16 amino acids. In germline, CDR1 is MNHEY, CDR2 SVGAGI. V lost 0 bases and J lost 2; bases outside the gene matches: 2. The CDR3 is CASSYSWDRGNYGYTF. The CDR3, as DNA: TGTGCCAGCAGTTACTCGTGGGACAGGGGGAACTATGGCTACACCTTC.

J is TRBJ2-7 and V is TRBV25-1, with no clear D. V lost 8 bases and J 4 bases, leaving 12 bases between the germline ends. Germline CDR1 MGHDK, CDR2 SYGVNS. This CDR3 is built from 12 residues. This chain's CDR3 is CASSEAEYEQYF. The CDR3 nucleotides read TGTGCCAGCTCCGAGGCGGAATACGAGCAGTACTTC.

This clone was detected only once. This rearrangement joins TRBV27 to TRBJ2-7; the match to TRBD1 covers 7 bases. CDR3 length: 15 residues. CDR1 and CDR2 from the germline V gene are MNHEY and SMNVEV (reference sequence). V was pared by 3 bases and J by 3 bases, with 8 bases of the junction left unmatched. The CDR3 is CASSLFVTGIYEQYF. In DNA, the CDR3 is TGTGCCAGCAGTTTGTTTGTGACAGGGATCTACGAGCAGTACTTC.

The chain links TRBV5-1 to TRBJ2-7, with D possibly being TRBD1 or TRBD2 (5 bases each). Trimming cost V 0 bases and J 7 bases, with 17 bases left between them. The CDR3 contains 15 residues. CDR1 is SGHRS and CDR2 is YFSETQ in the germline V gene. The CDR3 nucleotides read TGCGCCAGCAGCTTGGACCGGGACCCGGGATTGGAGCAGTACTTC. This codes for CASSLDRDPGLEQYF. Full variable domain (missing parts from reference TRBV5-1 and TRBJ2-7): KAGVTQTPRYLIKTRGQQVTLSCSPISGHRSVSWYQQTPGQGLQFLFEYFSETQRNKGNFPGRFSGRQFSNSRSEMNVSTLELGDSALYLCASSLDRDPGLEQYFGPGTRLTVT.

The rearrangement joins TRBV27 to TRBJ1-3, with TRBD1 as a possible D gene (6 bases). V lost 7 bases, J lost 7 bases, and 14 bases lay in between. The CDR3 has 13 residues. Per the germline V gene, CDR1 is MNHEY and CDR2 is SMNVEV (reference sequence). CDR3 loop: CASKNTGFNTIYF. In nucleotides, the CDR3 is TGTGCCAGCAAGAACACAGGGTTCAACACCATATATTTT.

The V and J genes are TRBV4-1 and TRBJ2-7, with 11 bases fitting TRBD2. Germline CDR1 MGHRA, CDR2 YSYEKL. The CDR3 spans 16 residues. V gave up 6 bases and J gave up 6 bases; unmatched junction bases: 13. The CDR3 is CASSYRETSGKGEQYF. DNA for the CDR3: TGCGCCAGCAGTTACCGGGAGACTAGCGGGAAGGGCGAGCAGTACTTC.

The V call is TRBV27, the J call TRBJ2-1, with D tentatively TRBD1 (6 bases). CDR3 length: 15 amino acids. Germline lookup yields CDR1 MNHEY and CDR2 SMNVEV (reference sequence). V lost 7 bases to trimming and J lost 0 bases, with 13 bases between them. The DNA for the CDR3 is TGTGCCAGCACCTGGACAGCGAGCTCCTACAATGAGCAGTTCTTC. This encodes CASTWTASSYNEQFF.

This clone occurred a few times. The chain recombines TRBV5-8 with TRBJ1-2; D call uncertain. CDR1 and CDR2 from the germline V gene are SGHTS and YDEGEE. Between the trimmed V and J ends, which lost 4 bases and 4 bases, there was a span of 11 bases. CDR3 length equals 13 residues. CDR3 protein: CASSAWEGYGYTF. As DNA, the CDR3 is TGTGCCAGCAGCGCCTGGGAGGGCTATGGCTACACCTTC.

This chain joins TRBV6-6 and TRBJ2-7, with D possibly TRBD2 on 6 matching bases. Trimming removed 2 bases from V and 6 bases from J, with 17 bases in between. This CDR3 has 15 residues. Germline-derived CDR1 and CDR2 are MNHNY and SVGAGI (reference sequence). Here the CDR3 reads CASSYPPDRGFEQYF. Here the CDR3 DNA reads TGTGCCAGCAGTTACCCGCCGGATCGGGGGTTCGAGCAGTACTTC.

The V and J genes are TRBV28 and TRBJ2-3; tentatively, D is TRBD1 (6 bases). V was pared by 7 bases and J by 4 bases, with 15 bases between. This CDR3 contains 14 residues. Germline loops: CDR1 MDHEN, CDR2 SYDVKM. CDR3 protein: CASKYHRVPDTQYF. For the CDR3, the DNA is TGTGCCAGCAAATACCACAGGGTCCCAGATACGCAGTATTTT.

In its sample, this clone was seen once. V gene TRBV7-7 combines with J gene TRBJ2-3; D remains ambiguous. The CDR3 covers 15 residues. With 0 bases removed from V and 0 bases from J, the gap between germline ends came to 7 bases. Germline CDR1 reads SSHAT; CDR2 reads FNYEAQ (reference sequence). CDR3 residues: CASSLASASTDTQYF. The CDR3 DNA reads TGTGCCAGCAGCTTAGCGTCGGCTAGCACAGATACGCAGTATTTT.

In its sample, this clone was seen once. The V gene is TRBV2, the J gene TRBJ2-5; unclear D gene. In germline, CDR1 is SNHLY, CDR2 FYNNEI. Trimming cost V 2 bases and J 1 base, with 8 bases left between them. The CDR3 length is 14 residues. CDR3 coding DNA: TGTGCCAGCAGTGAAAGGGCTAGCCAAGAGACCCAGTACTTC. Its protein product is CASSERASQETQYF.

This chain uses TRBV7-9 with TRBJ2-1; 7 bases map to TRBD2. The CDR3 is 16 residues long. Per germline, CDR1 SEHNR and CDR2 FQNEAQ (reference sequence). The J segment lost 4 bases and the V segment lost 5 bases, leaving 11 bases of the junction unmatched. CDR3 DNA sequence: TGTGCCAGCAGCCCTCCTGGCGGGAGCCAATACAATGAGCAGTTCTTC. It translates to CASSPPGGSQYNEQFF.

CDR3 in amino acids: CASSPRTGVYNEQFF. The CDR3 coding sequence is TGTGCCAGTAGTCCGCGCACGGGGGTCTACAATGAGCAGTTCTTC. The chain has TRBV19 and TRBJ2-1; a possible D gene is TRBD2 (6 bases). CDR1 is LNHDA and CDR2 is SQIVND in the germline V gene (reference sequence). This CDR3 contains 15 residues. Trimming shortened V by 5 bases and J by 3 bases, and 14 bases separated the two germline ends.

V usage is TRBV7-9 and J usage is TRBJ2-1; 10 bases match TRBD2. The V gene end was trimmed by 2 bases and the J gene end by 10 bases; junction bases not matched to a gene: 8. CDR1 and CDR2 (germline): SEHNR, FQNEAQ (reference sequence). The CDR3 spans 15 residues. CDR3 in DNA: TGTGCCAGCAGCTTACTAGCGGGAGTTCCTGGGGAGCAGTTCTTC. Encoded protein: CASSLLAGVPGEQFF. Based on the CDR3 plus reference TRBV7-9 and TRBJ2-1, the full variable domain is DTGVSQNPRHKITKRGQNVTFRCDPISEHNRLYWYRQTLGQGPEFLTYFQNEAQLEKSRLLSDRFSAERPKGSFSTLEIQRTEQGDSAMYLCASSLLAGVPGEQFFGPGTRLTVL.

The chain couples TRBV28 to TRBJ1-1, with D hard to call. Germline-derived CDR1 and CDR2 are MDHEN and SYDVKM. CDR3 size: 18 residues. V was trimmed by 1 base and J by 0 bases, leaving 18 bases between them. This chain's CDR3 is CASSLSVTQSSMNTEAFF. The CDR3 bases are TGTGCCAGCAGTTTATCGGTCACACAGAGCTCTATGAACACTGAAGCTTTCTTT.

This clone was observed at least ten times. The chain has TRBV29-1 and TRBJ2-7; D is possibly TRBD2 (5 bases). V lost 6 bases and J 1 base, leaving 13 bases between the germline ends. This CDR3 spans 13 amino acids. Germline CDR1 and CDR2: SQVTM and ANQGSEA. CDR3 in amino acids: CSVSEGRSYEQYF. Here the CDR3 DNA reads TGCAGCGTGTCAGAGGGCCGGTCCTACGAGCAGTACTTC.

This chain uses TRBV10-2 with TRBJ2-7, with 9 bases identical to TRBD2. The CDR3 is 17 amino acids. Unmatched junction bases numbered 12, after V lost 6 bases and J lost 0 bases. The V gene's germline CDR1 is WSHSY and CDR2 SAAADI. For the CDR3, the DNA is TGCGCCAGCAGCGCCCCGGGACTAGCCACGCACTCCTACGAGCAGTACTTC. Encoded protein: CASSAPGLATHSYEQYF.

This clone was observed a few times. The chain uses TRBV7-6 and TRBJ2-1; D possibly matches TRBD1 or TRBD2 (5 bases each). The CDR3 runs to 15 residues. Germline V CDR1 and CDR2: SGHVS, FNYEAQ. Trimming stripped 6 bases from V and 3 bases from J, with 15 bases between. CDR3 sequence: CASSSGTASYNEQFF. CDR3 sequence (DNA): TGTGCCAGCAGTTCCGGGACCGCAAGCTACAATGAGCAGTTCTTC.

The count of this clone is one. This chain connects TRBV19 to TRBJ2-7, with D perhaps matching TRBD2 (5 bases). CDR3 length equals 13 residues. Per the germline V gene, CDR1 is LNHDA and CDR2 is SQIVND (reference sequence). Trimming cost V 5 bases and J 7 bases, with 15 bases left between them. CDR3 nucleotides: TGTGCCAGTAGTGCGGCCCAGAGAGGGGAGCAGTACTTC. The encoded protein is CASSAAQRGEQYF. The full variable domain, in which reference TRBV19 and TRBJ2-7 provide the parts outside the CDR3, is DGGITQSPKYLFRKEGQNVTLSCEQNLNHDAMYWYRQDPGQGLRLIYYSQIVNDFQKGDIAEGYSVSREKKESFPLTVTSAQKNPTAFYLCASSAAQRGEQYFGPGTRLTVT.

This rearrangement joins TRBV27 to TRBJ1-1, with 10 bases fitting TRBD1. J gave up 11 bases and V 3 bases, and 3 bases lay outside the gene matches. The CDR3 totals 12 residues. From germline, CDR1 is MNHEY and CDR2 SMNVEV (reference sequence). CDR3 DNA sequence: TGTGCCAGCAGTTTCCGGGGACAGGGGGCTTTCTTT. Protein: CASSFRGQGAFF.

CDR3 coding DNA: TGTGCCAGCAGCGTAACCCCCAGGGGATCCTATAATTCACCCCTCCACTTT. As protein: CASSVTPRGSYNSPLHF. The rearrangement uses TRBV9 and TRBJ1-6; the D gene is possibly TRBD1 (6 bases). The CDR3 runs to 17 residues. Germline V CDR1 and CDR2: SGDLS, YYNGEE. Between the trimmed V and J ends, which lost 1 base and 1 base, there was a span of 12 bases.

This chain connects TRBV28 to TRBJ2-2; 12 nucleotides match TRBD2. V gave up 5 bases and J gave up 3 bases; unmatched junction bases: 7. The CDR3 consists of 17 residues. Germline V gives CDR1 MDHEN, CDR2 SYDVKM. The DNA of the CDR3 is TGTGCCAGCAGTCCGCTAGCGGGAGGGAGCGACACCGGGGAGCTGTTTTTT. Amino acid sequence: CASSPLAGGSDTGELFF.

This clone was detected only a few times. This chain connects TRBV9 to TRBJ2-1; TRBD2 matches 7 bases. The CDR3 length is 14 residues. Germline assignment: CDR1 SGDLS and CDR2 YYNGEE. V lost 3 bases to trimming and J lost 8 bases; unmatched junction nucleotides: 8. In nucleotides, the CDR3 is TGTGCCAGCAGCGCATCCGGGACTATCGATGAGCAGTTCTTC. Amino acid sequence: CASSASGTIDEQFF.

The CDR3: CASSGGTGYTGELFF. CDR3 nucleotides: TGTGCCAGCAGTGGGGGGACAGGATACACCGGGGAGCTGTTTTTT. The V and J genes are TRBV25-1 and TRBJ2-2; 8 nucleotides align to TRBD1. Trimming cost V 4 bases and J 3 bases; bases outside gene matches: 4. Germline lookup yields CDR1 MGHDK and CDR2 SYGVNS. The CDR3 is made up of 15 amino acids.

The chain couples TRBV27 to TRBJ1-4; D is perhaps TRBD1 (5 bases). The CDR3 runs 15 residues. Germline V gives CDR1 MNHEY, CDR2 SMNVEV (reference sequence). The V and J ends lost 5 bases and 4 bases respectively, with 14 bases between them. CDR3 sequence (DNA): TGTGCCAGCAGTCAAAACAGGATAGGTAATGAAAAACTGTTTTTT. Translation gives CASSQNRIGNEKLFF. Full variable domain (missing parts from reference TRBV27 and TRBJ1-4): EAQVTQNPRYLITVTGKKLTVTCSQNMNHEYMSWYRQDPGLGLRQIYYSMNVEVTDKGDVPEGYKVSRKEKRNFPLILESPSPNQTSLYFCASSQNRIGNEKLFFGSGTQLSVL.

The table lists this clone with a count of one. This sequence joins TRBV6-1 and TRBJ2-5; 9 bases line up with TRBD2. With the DNA end fitting TRBJ2-7 better, the J assignment may be wrong. The germline V gene encodes CDR1 MNHNS and CDR2 SASEGT. The CDR3 is made up of 15 amino acids. CDR3 residues: CASSEENSGSHEQYF. CDR3 sequence (DNA): TGTGCCAGCAGTGAAGAAAATAGCGGGAGCCACGAGCAGTACTTC.